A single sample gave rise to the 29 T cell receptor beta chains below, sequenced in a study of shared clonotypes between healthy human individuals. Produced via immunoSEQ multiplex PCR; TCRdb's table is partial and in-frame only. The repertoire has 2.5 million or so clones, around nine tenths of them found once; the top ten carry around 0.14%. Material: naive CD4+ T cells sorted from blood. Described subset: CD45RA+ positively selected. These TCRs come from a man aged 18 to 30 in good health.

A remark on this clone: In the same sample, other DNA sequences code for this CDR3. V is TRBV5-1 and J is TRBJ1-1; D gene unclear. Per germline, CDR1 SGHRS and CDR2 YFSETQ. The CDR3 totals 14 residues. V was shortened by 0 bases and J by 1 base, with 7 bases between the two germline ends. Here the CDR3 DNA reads TGCGCCAGCAGCTTGGACAGACCGAACACTGAAGCTTTCTTT. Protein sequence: CASSLDRPNTEAFF.

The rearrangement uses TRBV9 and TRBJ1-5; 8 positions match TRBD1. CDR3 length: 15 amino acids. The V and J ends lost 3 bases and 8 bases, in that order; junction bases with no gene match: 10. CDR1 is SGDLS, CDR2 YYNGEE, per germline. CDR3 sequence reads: CASSATGQGREPQHF. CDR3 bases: TGTGCCAGCAGCGCCACCGGACAGGGCCGTGAGCCCCAGCATTTT.

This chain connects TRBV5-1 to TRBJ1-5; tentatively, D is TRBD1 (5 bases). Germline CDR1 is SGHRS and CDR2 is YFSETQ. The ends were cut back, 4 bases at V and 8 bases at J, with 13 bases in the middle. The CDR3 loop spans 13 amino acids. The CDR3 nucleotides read TGCGCCAGCAGCCACGCGGGGGGTGAGCCCCAGCATTTT. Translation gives CASSHAGGEPQHF.

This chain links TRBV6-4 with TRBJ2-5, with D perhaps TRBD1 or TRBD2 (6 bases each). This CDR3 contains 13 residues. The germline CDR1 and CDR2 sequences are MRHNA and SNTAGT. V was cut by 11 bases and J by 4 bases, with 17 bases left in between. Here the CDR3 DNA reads TGTGCCTCCGGGGGCAGGGGACGAGAGACCCAGTACTTC. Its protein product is CASGGRGRETQYF.

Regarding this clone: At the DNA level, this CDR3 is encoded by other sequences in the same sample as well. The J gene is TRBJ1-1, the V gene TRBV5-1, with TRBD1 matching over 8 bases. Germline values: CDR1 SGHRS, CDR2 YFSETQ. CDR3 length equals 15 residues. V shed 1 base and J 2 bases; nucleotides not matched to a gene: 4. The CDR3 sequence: CASSLQGASNTEAFF. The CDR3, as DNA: TGCGCCAGCAGCTTGCAGGGGGCGAGTAACACTGAAGCTTTCTTT. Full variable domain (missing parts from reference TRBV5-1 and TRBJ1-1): KAGVTQTPRYLIKTRGQQVTLSCSPISGHRSVSWYQQTPGQGLQFLFEYFSETQRNKGNFPGRFSGRQFSNSRSEMNVSTLELGDSALYLCASSLQGASNTEAFFGQGTRLTVV.

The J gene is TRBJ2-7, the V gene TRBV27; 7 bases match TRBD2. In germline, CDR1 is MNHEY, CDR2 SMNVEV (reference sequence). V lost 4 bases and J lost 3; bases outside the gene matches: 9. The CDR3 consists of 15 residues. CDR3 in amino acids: CASSWGGFGDYEQYF. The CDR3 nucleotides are TGTGCCAGCAGTTGGGGGGGGTTTGGTGACTACGAGCAGTACTTC.

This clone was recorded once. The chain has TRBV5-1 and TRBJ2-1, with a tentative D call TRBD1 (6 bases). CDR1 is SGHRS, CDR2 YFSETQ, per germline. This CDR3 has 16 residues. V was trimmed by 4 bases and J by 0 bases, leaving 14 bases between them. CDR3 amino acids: CASSMRTVVSYNEQFF. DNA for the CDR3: TGCGCCAGCAGCATGCGGACAGTAGTCTCCTACAATGAGCAGTTCTTC.

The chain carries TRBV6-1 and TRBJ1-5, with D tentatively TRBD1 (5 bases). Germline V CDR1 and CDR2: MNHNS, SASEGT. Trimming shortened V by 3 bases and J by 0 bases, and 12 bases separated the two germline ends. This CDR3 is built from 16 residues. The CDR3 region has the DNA TGTGCCAGCAGTGAGGGACTTGTCCTTAGCAATCAGCCCCAGCATTTT. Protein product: CASSEGLVLSNQPQHF.

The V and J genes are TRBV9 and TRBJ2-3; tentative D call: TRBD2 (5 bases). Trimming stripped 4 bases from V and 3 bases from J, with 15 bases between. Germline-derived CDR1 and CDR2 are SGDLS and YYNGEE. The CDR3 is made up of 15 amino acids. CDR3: CASSPVLGGTDTQYF. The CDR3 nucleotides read TGTGCCAGCAGCCCGGTATTAGGAGGAACAGATACGCAGTATTTT.

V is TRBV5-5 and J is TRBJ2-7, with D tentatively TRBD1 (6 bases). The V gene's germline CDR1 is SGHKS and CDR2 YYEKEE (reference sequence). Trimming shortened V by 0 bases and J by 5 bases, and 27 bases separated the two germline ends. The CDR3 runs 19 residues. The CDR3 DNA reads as TGTGCCAGCAGCTTGGTGGGGTGGACAGAGGAAGGGTCGACTAACGAGCAGTACTTC. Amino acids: CASSLVGWTEEGSTNEQYF.

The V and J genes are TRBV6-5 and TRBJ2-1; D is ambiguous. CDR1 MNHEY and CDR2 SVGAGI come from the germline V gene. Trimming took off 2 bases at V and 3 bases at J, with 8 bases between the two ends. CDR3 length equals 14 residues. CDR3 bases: TGTGCCAGCAGTTACGGCGATCGCTACAATGAGCAGTTCTTC. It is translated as CASSYGDRYNEQFF.

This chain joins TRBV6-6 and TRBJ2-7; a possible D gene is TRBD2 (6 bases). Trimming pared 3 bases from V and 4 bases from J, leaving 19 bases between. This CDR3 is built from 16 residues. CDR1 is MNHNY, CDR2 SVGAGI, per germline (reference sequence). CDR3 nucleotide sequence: TGTGCCAGCAGTTATGCCTGGGCCGGGAGATTGTACGAGCAGTACTTC. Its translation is CASSYAWAGRLYEQYF.

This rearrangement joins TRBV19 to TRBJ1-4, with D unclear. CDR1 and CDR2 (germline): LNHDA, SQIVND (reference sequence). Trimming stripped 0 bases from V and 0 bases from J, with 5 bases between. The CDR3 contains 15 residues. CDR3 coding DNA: TGTGCCAGTAGTATAGATCTCGCAACTAATGAAAAACTGTTTTTT. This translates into CASSIDLATNEKLFF.

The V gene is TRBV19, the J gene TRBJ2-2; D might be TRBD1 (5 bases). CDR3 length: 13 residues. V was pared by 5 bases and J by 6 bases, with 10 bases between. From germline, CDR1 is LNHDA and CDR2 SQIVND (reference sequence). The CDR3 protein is CASSVRVAGELFF. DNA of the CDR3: TGTGCCAGTAGTGTCAGGGTGGCCGGGGAGCTGTTTTTT.

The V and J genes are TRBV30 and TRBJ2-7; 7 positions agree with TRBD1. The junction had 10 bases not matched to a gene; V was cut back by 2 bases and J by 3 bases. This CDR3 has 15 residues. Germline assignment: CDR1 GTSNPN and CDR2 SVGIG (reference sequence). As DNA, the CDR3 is TGTGCCTGGAGTCCAACGAGGGGACAGAACTACGAGCAGTACTTC. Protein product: CAWSPTRGQNYEQYF.

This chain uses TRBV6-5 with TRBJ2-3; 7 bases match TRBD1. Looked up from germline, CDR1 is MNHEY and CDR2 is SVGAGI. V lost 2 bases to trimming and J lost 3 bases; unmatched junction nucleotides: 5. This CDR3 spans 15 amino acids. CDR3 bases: TGTGCCAGCAGTTACGCGACACAGGGGACAGATACGCAGTATTTT. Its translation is CASSYATQGTDTQYF.

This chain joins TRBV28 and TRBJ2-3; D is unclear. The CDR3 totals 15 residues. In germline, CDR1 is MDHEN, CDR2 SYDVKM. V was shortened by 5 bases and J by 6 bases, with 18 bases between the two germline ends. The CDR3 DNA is TGTGCCAGCAGTCCGATTTCTTCAAAGGAGGATACGCAGTATTTT. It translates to CASSPISSKEDTQYF.

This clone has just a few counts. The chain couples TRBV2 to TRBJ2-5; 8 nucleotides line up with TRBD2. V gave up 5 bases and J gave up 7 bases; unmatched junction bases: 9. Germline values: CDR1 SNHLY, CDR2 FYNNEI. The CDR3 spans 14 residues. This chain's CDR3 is CASSNPSGGGTQYF. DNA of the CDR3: TGTGCCAGCAGTAACCCGAGCGGGGGTGGGACCCAGTACTTC.

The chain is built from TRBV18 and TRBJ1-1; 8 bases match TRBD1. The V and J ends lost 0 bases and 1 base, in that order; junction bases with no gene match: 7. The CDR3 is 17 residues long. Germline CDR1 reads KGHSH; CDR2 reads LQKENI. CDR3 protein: CASSPPSGGGKNTEAFF. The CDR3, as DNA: TGTGCCAGCTCACCACCATCAGGGGGCGGAAAGAACACTGAAGCTTTCTTT.

The CDR3 DNA reads TGTGCCAGCAGTTGGAACACAGGGCAGGGAGATACGCAGTATTTT. The encoded protein is CASSWNTGQGDTQYF. The chain employs TRBV6-6 and TRBJ2-3; D is perhaps TRBD1 (6 bases). The V end was cut by 4 bases, the J end by 5 bases, with 16 bases between. CDR3 length equals 15 residues. Germline lookup yields CDR1 MNHNY and CDR2 SVGAGI (reference sequence).

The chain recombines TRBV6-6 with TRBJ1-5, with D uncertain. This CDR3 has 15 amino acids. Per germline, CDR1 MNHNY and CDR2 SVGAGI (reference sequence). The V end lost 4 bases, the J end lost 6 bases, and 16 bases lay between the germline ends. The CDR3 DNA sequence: TGTGCCAGCAGTTTCGCCCCTGAGTCCGGTCAGCCCCAGCATTTT. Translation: CASSFAPESGQPQHF.

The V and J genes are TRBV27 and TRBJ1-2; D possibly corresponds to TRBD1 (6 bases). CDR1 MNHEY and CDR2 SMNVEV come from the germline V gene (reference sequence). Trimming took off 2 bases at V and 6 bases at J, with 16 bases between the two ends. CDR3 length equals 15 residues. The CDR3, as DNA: TGTGCCAGCAGTTTAAGGGGGTTGTTAAACAATGGCTACACCTTC. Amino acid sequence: CASSLRGLLNNGYTF.

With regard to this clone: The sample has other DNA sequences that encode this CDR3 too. CDR3 sequence: CASSLSGGGNTIYF. The CDR3 DNA follows: TGTGCCAGCAGTTTATCTGGGGGCGGAAACACCATATATTTT. This chain connects TRBV28 to TRBJ1-3; tentative D call: TRBD1 (6 bases). The V gene's germline CDR1 is MDHEN and CDR2 SYDVKM. This CDR3 spans 14 amino acids. Between the trimmed V and J ends, which lost 1 base and 4 bases, there was a span of 8 bases.

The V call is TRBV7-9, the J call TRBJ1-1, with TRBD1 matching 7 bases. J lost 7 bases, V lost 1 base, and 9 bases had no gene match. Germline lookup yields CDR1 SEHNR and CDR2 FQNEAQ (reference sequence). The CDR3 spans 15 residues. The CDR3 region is CASSLGGPTGFEAFF. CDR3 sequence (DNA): TGTGCCAGCAGCTTAGGGGGCCCGACAGGGTTTGAAGCTTTCTTT.

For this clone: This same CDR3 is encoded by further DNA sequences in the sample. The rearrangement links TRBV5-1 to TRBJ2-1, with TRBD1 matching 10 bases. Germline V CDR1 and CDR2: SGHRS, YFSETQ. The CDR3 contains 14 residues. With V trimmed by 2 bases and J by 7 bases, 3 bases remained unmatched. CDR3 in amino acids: CASSLGQGGNEQFF. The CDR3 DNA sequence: TGCGCCAGCAGCTTAGGACAGGGGGGGAATGAGCAGTTCTTC.

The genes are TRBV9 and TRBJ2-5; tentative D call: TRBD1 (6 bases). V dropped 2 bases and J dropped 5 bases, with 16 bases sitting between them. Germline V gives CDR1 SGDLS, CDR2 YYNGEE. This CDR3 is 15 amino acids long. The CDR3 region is CASSVRGWVTETQYF. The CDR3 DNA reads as TGTGCCAGCAGCGTCAGGGGTTGGGTGACGGAGACCCAGTACTTC.

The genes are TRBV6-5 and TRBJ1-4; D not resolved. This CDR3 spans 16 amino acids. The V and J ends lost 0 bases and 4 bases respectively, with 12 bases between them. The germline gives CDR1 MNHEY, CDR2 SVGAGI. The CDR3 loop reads CASSYSAASGNEKLFF. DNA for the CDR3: TGTGCCAGCAGTTACTCGGCGGCATCCGGTAATGAAAAACTGTTTTTT.

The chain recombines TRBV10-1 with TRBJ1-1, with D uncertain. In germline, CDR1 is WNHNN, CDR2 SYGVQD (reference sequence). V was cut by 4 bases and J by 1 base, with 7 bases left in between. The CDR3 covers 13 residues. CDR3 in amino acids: CASSVYQNTEAFF. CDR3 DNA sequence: TGCGCCAGCAGTGTGTACCAGAACACTGAAGCTTTCTTT.

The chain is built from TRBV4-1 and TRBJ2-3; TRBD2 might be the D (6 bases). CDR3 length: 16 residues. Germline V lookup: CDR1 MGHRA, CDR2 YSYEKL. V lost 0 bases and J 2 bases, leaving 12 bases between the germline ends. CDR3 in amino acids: CASSQDPGVNTDTQYF. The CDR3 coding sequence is TGCGCCAGCAGCCAAGATCCGGGAGTGAACACAGATACGCAGTATTTT.